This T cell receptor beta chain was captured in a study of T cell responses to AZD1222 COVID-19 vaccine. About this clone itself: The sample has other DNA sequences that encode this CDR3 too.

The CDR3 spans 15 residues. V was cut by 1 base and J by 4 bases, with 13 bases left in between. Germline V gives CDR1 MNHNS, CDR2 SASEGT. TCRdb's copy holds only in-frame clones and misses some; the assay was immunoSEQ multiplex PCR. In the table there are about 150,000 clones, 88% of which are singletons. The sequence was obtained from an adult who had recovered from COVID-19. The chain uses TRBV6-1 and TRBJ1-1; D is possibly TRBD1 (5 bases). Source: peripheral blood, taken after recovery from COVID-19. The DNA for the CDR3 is TGTGCCAGCAGTGAAGTGGGGGGAGAGGGCACTGAAGCTTTCTTT. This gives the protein CASSEVGGEGTEAFF.